Below, 23 T cell receptor beta chains from the same sample are listed, as sequenced in a study of shared clonotypes between healthy human individuals. Sequencing was performed with immunoSEQ multiplex PCR; in TCRdb, only in-frame clones are kept and a portion is missing. The data show about half a million clones, 79% seen once. Sequenced material: PBMCs. These TCRs come from a woman aged 35 to 49 in good health. Some clones in this sample may be carry-over from other donors' samples.

There are a few counts of this clone. The rearrangement links TRBV11-3 to TRBJ1-1, with no clear D. The CDR3 runs to 13 residues. Germline CDR1 is SGHNT and CDR2 is YENEEA. Trimming stripped 1 base from V and 6 bases from J, with 9 bases between. The CDR3 nucleotides are TGTGCCAGCAGCTTAGTTTCAAGTTCTGAAGCTTTCTTT. Its protein is CASSLVSSSEAFF.

This clone has a single count. The chain recombines TRBV29-1 with TRBJ2-2; maybe TRBD1 (6 bases). The CDR3 totals 14 residues. Trimming took off 5 bases at V and 0 bases at J, with 10 bases between the two ends. The germline V gene encodes CDR1 SQVTM and CDR2 ANQGSEA. CDR3 in DNA: TGCAGCGTTTCGGACAGAACGAACACCGGGGAGCTGTTTTTT. Translated: CSVSDRTNTGELFF.

This clone was seen a single time. V gene TRBV19 combines with J gene TRBJ2-1; TRBD2 aligns across 11 bases. The CDR3 sequence is 16 residues long. The junction had 5 bases not matched to a gene; V was cut back by 2 bases and J by 5 bases. Germline lookup yields CDR1 LNHDA and CDR2 SQIVND (reference sequence). CDR3 sequence reads: CASSISGTSGHNEQFF. DNA of the CDR3: TGTGCCAGTAGTATATCAGGGACTAGCGGACACAATGAGCAGTTCTTC. Using reference TRBV19 and TRBJ2-1 for the parts outside the CDR3, the full variable domain is DGGITQSPKYLFRKEGQNVTLSCEQNLNHDAMYWYRQDPGQGLRLIYYSQIVNDFQKGDIAEGYSVSREKKESFPLTVTSAQKNPTAFYLCASSISGTSGHNEQFFGPGTRLTVL.

CDR3 coding DNA: TGTGCCAGCAGCCCTAGGGGAAACAATGAGCAGTTCTTC. Residues: CASSPRGNNEQFF. This chain links TRBV14 with TRBJ2-1; TRBD1 is a possible D gene (5 bases). The CDR3 loop spans 13 amino acids. The germline V gene has CDR1 SGHDN and CDR2 FVKESK. V lost 4 bases, J lost 5 bases, and 9 bases lay in between.

This clone occurred once. The J gene is TRBJ1-5, the V gene TRBV10-3; 7 bases match TRBD1. The germline V gene has CDR1 ENHRY and CDR2 SYGVKD. Trimming removed 6 bases from V and 2 bases from J; junction bases left unmatched: 4. This CDR3 is 14 amino acids long. CDR3 region: CAIRPDRGNQPQHF. The CDR3 bases are TGTGCCATCAGACCTGACAGGGGCAATCAGCCCCAGCATTTT.

The chain is built from TRBV6-6 and TRBJ1-6, with 9 bases matching TRBD1. The CDR3 contains 15 residues. Trimming took 4 bases from V and 10 from J; bases not matched to a gene: 8. Germline CDR1 and CDR2: MNHNY and SVGAGI (reference sequence). In DNA form, the CDR3 reads TGTGCCAGCAGTTCGACCGGGACAGGGAAGTCACCCCTCCACTTT. Its protein product is CASSSTGTGKSPLHF.

The rearrangement uses TRBV6-5 and TRBJ2-3; no clear D gene. CDR1 and CDR2 (germline): MNHEY, SVGAGI. The CDR3 loop spans 14 amino acids. Trimming removed 2 bases from V and 2 bases from J, with 8 bases in between. CDR3 coding DNA: TGTGCCAGCAGTTACGGGCAGTACACAGATACGCAGTATTTT. This codes for CASSYGQYTDTQYF.

There are a few counts of this clone. V is TRBV7-2 and J is TRBJ2-1; tentatively, D is TRBD2 (6 bases). Germline V gene data show CDR1 as SGHTA and CDR2 as FQGNSA. This CDR3 is built from 14 residues. The germline V and J ends were trimmed by 5 bases and 10 bases, with 18 bases remaining between them. CDR3 region: CASSPSAGGREQFF. CDR3 coding DNA: TGTGCCAGCAGCCCTTCGGCCGGGGGTCGGGAGCAGTTCTTC.

This chain uses TRBV2 with TRBJ1-4, with D possibly matching TRBD1 (5 bases). V lost 1 base and J lost 4, with 7 bases in between. The CDR3 covers 14 residues. Per germline, CDR1 SNHLY and CDR2 FYNNEI. This CDR3 is CASSEGGVNEKLFF. CDR3 nucleotide sequence: TGTGCCAGCAGTGAAGGAGGGGTTAATGAAAAACTGTTTTTT.

This clone was found a few times. The V gene is TRBV7-2, the J gene TRBJ2-3; a possible D gene is TRBD2 (5 bases). The CDR3 has 16 amino acids. CDR1 and CDR2 (germline): SGHTA, FQGNSA. Trimming stripped 3 bases from V and 2 bases from J, with 15 bases between. The DNA for the CDR3 is TGTGCCAGCAGCTTGTCGGAGCGGAGCTTCACAGATACGCAGTATTTT. Protein: CASSLSERSFTDTQYF.

The chain employs TRBV5-6 and TRBJ2-5; maybe TRBD2 (5 bases). The CDR3 is 16 residues long. Deletions cut 4 bases from V and 1 base from J, with 17 bases between. From germline, CDR1 is SGHDT and CDR2 YYEEEE. The CDR3 reads CASSAGLHGVQETQYF. The CDR3 bases are TGTGCCAGCAGCGCGGGCCTCCACGGCGTCCAAGAGACCCAGTACTTC.

The chain joins TRBV7-9 to TRBJ1-2; 12 nucleotides align to TRBD1. V was clipped by 4 bases and J by 3 bases; unmatched bases: 6. The CDR3 is 16 residues long. Germline CDR1 reads SEHNR; CDR2 reads FQNEAQ (reference sequence). The CDR3 loop reads CASSSRDRGQDYGYTF. The CDR3 coding sequence is TGTGCCAGCAGCTCCCGGGACAGGGGGCAGGACTATGGCTACACCTTC.

The gene calls are TRBV28 and TRBJ2-1; TRBD2 matches 8 bases. CDR3 length: 13 amino acids. Germline CDR1 is MDHEN and CDR2 is SYDVKM. V lost 6 bases to trimming and J lost 9 bases; unmatched junction nucleotides: 7. CDR3 sequence (DNA): TGTGCCAGCAGGGGACTAGGTTACGGTGAGCAGTTCTTC. As protein: CASRGLGYGEQFF.

The chain links TRBV5-1 to TRBJ2-5, with D perhaps matching TRBD2 (6 bases). V dropped 4 bases and J dropped 1 base, with 14 bases sitting between them. Germline V gene sequence: CDR1 SGHRS, CDR2 YFSETQ. This CDR3 spans 15 amino acids. The CDR3 reads CASSDTAGPQETQYF. The CDR3 DNA reads TGCGCCAGCAGCGACACAGCGGGCCCCCAAGAGACCCAGTACTTC.

CDR3 coding DNA: TGTGCCAGCAGGGGGACAGAGAACACTGAAGCTTTCTTT. Amino acid sequence: CASRGTENTEAFF. The chain recombines TRBV6-1 with TRBJ1-1; 7 bases match TRBD1. CDR3 length: 13 residues. The trim removed 6 bases at V and 1 base at J, leaving 2 bases unmatched. Germline CDR1 reads MNHNS; CDR2 reads SASEGT.

V is TRBV6-1 and J is TRBJ2-3, with a tentative D call TRBD1 (5 bases). The germline V gene has CDR1 MNHNS and CDR2 SASEGT. Trimming took off 7 bases at V and 6 bases at J, with 17 bases between the two ends. The CDR3 loop spans 14 amino acids. CDR3 loop: CASIPGQSLDTQYF. In DNA, the CDR3 is TGTGCCAGCATCCCAGGGCAGAGTTTGGATACGCAGTATTTT.

The V and J genes are TRBV29-1 and TRBJ2-5; the D gene is possibly TRBD2 (6 bases). V lost 6 bases, J lost 11 bases, and 16 bases lay in between. This CDR3 has 11 amino acids. Germline V gene lookup returns CDR1 SQVTM and CDR2 ANQGSEA. CDR3 DNA sequence: TGCAGCGTCGGGAAGGGAGGAGAGCAGTACTTC. Residues: CSVGKGGEQYF.

This chain joins TRBV5-6 and TRBJ2-1; 8 bases fit TRBD1. This CDR3 is built from 14 residues. Trimming at V came to 4 bases and at J to 4 bases, leaving 4 bases not matched to a gene. From germline, CDR1 is SGHDT and CDR2 YYEEEE. CDR3 coding DNA: TGTGCCAGCAGCGACCGGGACAGGTACAATGAGCAGTTCTTC. Translating it yields CASSDRDRYNEQFF.

The chain's CDR3 is CASSFTTTAGGETQYF. CDR3 nucleotide sequence: TGTGCCAGCAGCTTTACTACTACTGCCGGAGGGGAGACCCAGTACTTC. The chain combines TRBV11-2 with TRBJ2-5, with a tentative D call TRBD2 (6 bases). The CDR3 totals 16 residues. CDR1 is SGHAT, CDR2 FQNNGV, per germline. V was clipped by 3 bases and J by 5 bases, with 19 bases between them. The full variable domain, in which reference TRBV11-2 and TRBJ2-5 provide the parts outside the CDR3, is EAGVAQSPRYKIIEKRQSVAFWCNPISGHATLYWYQQILGQGPKLLIQFQNNGVVDDSQLPKDRFSAERLKGVDSTLKIQPAKLEDSAVYLCASSFTTTAGGETQYFGPGTRLLVL.

The CDR3 coding sequence is TGTGCCAGCAGTATACGCCGACAGAACCGGCAGCAGTACTTC. It codes for CASSIRRQNRQQYF. The J gene is TRBJ2-7, the V gene TRBV13, with TRBD1 as a possible D gene (5 bases). Germline CDR1 and CDR2: PRHDT and FYEKMQ (reference sequence). V was clipped by 6 bases and J by 8 bases, with 20 bases between them. The CDR3 spans 14 residues.

J is TRBJ2-3 and V is TRBV2, with TRBD2 matching over 8 bases. V was clipped by 7 bases and J by 1 base; unmatched bases: 4. This CDR3 contains 14 residues. Germline V lookup: CDR1 SNHLY, CDR2 FYNNEI. CDR3 sequence (DNA): TGTGCCAGCAATTTGCGGGAGGGCACAGATACGCAGTATTTT. The encoded protein is CASNLREGTDTQYF.

This chain links TRBV18 with TRBJ1-5; TRBD1 agrees at 7 bases. V was pared by 5 bases and J by 5 bases, with 3 bases of the junction left unmatched. Germline values: CDR1 KGHSH, CDR2 LQKENI. The CDR3 consists of 13 residues. The CDR3 protein is CASSGTADQPQHF. CDR3 in DNA: TGTGCCAGCTCAGGGACAGCGGATCAGCCCCAGCATTTT.

In regard to this clone: This may come from a read error, since a much larger clone is one base off. V is TRBV5-4 and J is TRBJ2-7; 12 nucleotides match TRBD2. In germline, CDR1 is SGHNT, CDR2 YYREEE (reference sequence). The CDR3 extends over 15 amino acids. The J segment lost 6 bases and the V segment lost 2 bases, leaving 6 bases of the junction unmatched. As DNA, the CDR3 is TGTGCCAGCAGCTTTACTAGCGGGAGGTCTGGCGAGCAGTACTTC. Its translation: CASSFTSGRSGEQYF. The full variable domain, rest sourced from reference TRBV5-4 and TRBJ2-7, is ETGVTQSPTHLIKTRGQQVTLRCSSQSGHNTVSWYQQALGQGPQFIFQYYREEENGRGNFPPRFSGLQFPNYSSELNVNALELDDSALYLCASSFTSGRSGEQYFGPGTRLTVT.